This T cell receptor (beta chain) is drawn from a study of T cell changes during pregnancy in multiple sclerosis. The V end was cut by 5 bases, the J end by 4 bases, with 13 bases between. CDR3 length equals 14 residues. In germline, CDR1 is SGHNT, CDR2 YYREEE (reference sequence). The repertoire was sequenced with immunoSEQ multiplex PCR; TCRdb's copy has only in-frame clones and lacks some. The sample consists of roughly 39,000 clones, about 91% of them appearing once. The TCR was taken from a female donor with multiple sclerosis, enrolled in a pregnancy study. V usage is TRBV5-4 and J usage is TRBJ1-5; TRBD1 is a possible D gene (6 bases). Sequenced here: CD8+ T cells from peripheral blood mononuclear cells, sampled after pregnancy. The CDR3 here is CASSFRTANQPQHF. As DNA, the CDR3 is TGTGCCAGCAGTTTTAGGACAGCGAATCAGCCCCAGCATTTT.